This T cell receptor (beta chain) originates from a study of cytomegalovirus exposure and HLA in healthy donors. Regarding the study as a whole: In the 130 or so validation repertoires, a later analysis found that first-cohort TCR clusters tended to co-occur. The study labeled fewer than 200 TCR beta chains cytomegalovirus-associated. High sensitivity and specificity were reportedly achieved when the classifier diagnosed cytomegalovirus status. It was confirmed in vitro that three of the CMV-associated chains were specific for CMV antigens.

As regards this clone: Its antigen is as yet unknown.

Only in-frame clones appear in the TCRdb table, and some are missing; sequencing was by immunoSEQ multiplex PCR. The sample carries 55,000 to 75,000 clones, about 95% recorded once. This receptor was identified in a woman between 18 and 30 years old in good health and CMV-seropositive. The sample consisted of PBMCs.

The CDR3 reads CASSYSMGKINYGYTF. For the CDR3, the DNA is TGTGCCAGCAGTTACTCGATGGGCAAAATTAACTATGGCTACACCTTC. This chain connects TRBV6-5 to TRBJ1-2; D is unresolved. CDR1 is MNHEY, CDR2 SVGAGI, per germline. The V end lost 0 bases, the J end lost 1 base, and 12 bases lay between the germline ends. CDR3 length: 16 residues.